What follows describes a single TCR beta chain. The target antigen is unknown. In making TCR beta libraries, quantitative 5'-RACE with molecular barcodes was used. TCRdb re-called the 5' RACE reads with MiXCR, one entry per CDR3 protein. The sample includes just over 300,000 distinct CDR3 sequences, 20% of them seen just once. These data are taken from a study of CD8 T cells in ankylosing spondylitis. This CDR3 spans 14 amino acids. Trimming shortened V by 0 bases and J by 2 bases, and 9 bases separated the two germline ends. The V gene's germline CDR1 is SGHRS and CDR2 YFSETQ. Whole-study findings and limits: Matched ankylosing spondylitis synovial fluid reportedly showed significant enrichment of disease-linked clones.

The sample comprised blood, either unsorted or a sorted T cell fraction (not recorded which). This receptor was taken from a female donor with ankylosing spondylitis or in good health (not recorded which). This sequence joins TRBV5-1 and TRBJ2-7; no clear D gene. CDR3 nucleotides: TGCGCCAGCAGCTTGGAGGGTGATACCTACGAGCAGTACTTC. Its protein is CASSLEGDTYEQYF. The entire variable domain, with the rest obtained from reference TRBV5-1 and TRBJ2-7, is as follows: KAGVTQTPRYLIKTRGQQVTLSCSPISGHRSVSWYQQTPGQGLQFLFEYFSETQRNKGNFPGRFSGRQFSNSRSEMNVSTLELGDSALYLCASSLEGDTYEQYFGPGTRLTVT.